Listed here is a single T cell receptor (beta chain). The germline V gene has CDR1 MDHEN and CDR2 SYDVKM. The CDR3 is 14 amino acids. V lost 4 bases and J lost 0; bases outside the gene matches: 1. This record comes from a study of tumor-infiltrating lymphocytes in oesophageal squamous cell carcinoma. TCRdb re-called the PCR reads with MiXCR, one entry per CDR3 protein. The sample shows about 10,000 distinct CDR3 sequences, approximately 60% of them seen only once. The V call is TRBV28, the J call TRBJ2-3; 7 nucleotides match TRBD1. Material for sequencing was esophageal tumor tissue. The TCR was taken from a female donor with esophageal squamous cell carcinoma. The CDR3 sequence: CASSWGQSTDTQYF. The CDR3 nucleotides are TGTGCCAGCAGTTGGGGACAGAGCACAGATACGCAGTATTTT.